Given below is one T cell receptor (beta chain) in context. This specimen belongs to a study of control samples from healthy donors and cancer patients. V shed 3 bases, J shed 6 bases, and the junction held 12 bases outside the gene matches. Germline V CDR1 and CDR2: KGHDR, SFDVKD. The CDR3 has 17 residues. Profiling relied on immunoSEQ multiplex PCR, and the TCRdb table lists in-frame clones only, not all of them. The table has 100,000 to 150,000 clones, about 88% seen once. The sequenced sample was blood. The chain recombines TRBV24-1 with TRBJ2-2; 7 nucleotides match TRBD1. This sequence was found in a man between 45 and 60 years old in good health. CDR3 sequence (DNA): TGTGCCACCAGTGATAACAGGGGTGTGATAAACGCCGGGGAGCTGTTTTTT. Amino acid sequence: CATSDNRGVINAGELFF.